This T cell receptor beta chain stems from a study of T cell responses to AZD1222 COVID-19 vaccine. Findings of the study overall: Donors, mostly white British, included more females; clonal diversity was possibly underestimated. Spike regions recognized by vaccine-associated CD4 TCRs spanned the protein, led by 160-218 and 743-854.

Libraries were prepared by immunoSEQ multiplex PCR; TCRdb keeps only in-frame clonotypes and omits some of them. The sample comprises roughly 100,000 clones, roughly 91% of which are singletons, and roughly 42% rests with the top ten. The germline V gene encodes CDR1 SGHTA and CDR2 FQGNSA. The CDR3 is 15 residues long. Between the trimmed V and J ends, which lost 1 base and 2 bases, there was a span of 11 bases. Points on this clone: Its antigen is unidentified.

The sample was peripheral blood, taken on day 0 of AZD1222 vaccination. The rearrangement joins TRBV7-2 to TRBJ1-1; D gene uncertain. The TCR originated in an adult in good health. The CDR3 region is CASSLVLGVNTEAFF. The CDR3 region has the DNA TGTGCCAGCAGCTTAGTCCTAGGTGTCAACACTGAAGCTTTCTTT.